What follows are 30 T cell receptor beta chains derived from one specimen sequenced in a study of T cell repertoires in cytomegalovirus infection. From the reads, TCRdb called clonotypes with MiXCR, one entry per CDR3 protein. Here the sample spans some 940,000 distinct CDR3 sequences, 25% to 40% being singletons. Their antigens remain unidentified. This specimen was cultured CD8+ T cells from PBMCs, taken from culture after CMV antigen stimulation. Receptors originate from a human donor in good health (CMV status not recorded). Some clones in this sample may be carry-over from other donors' samples.

This clonotype was counted between two and nine times. The V call is TRBV5-6, the J call TRBJ1-5; TRBD1 is a possible D gene (6 bases). Trimming stripped 2 bases from V and 9 bases from J, with 18 bases between. The germline V gene encodes CDR1 SGHDT and CDR2 YYEEEE. The length of the CDR3 is 15 residues. CDR3 sequence reads: CASSFGDRTRSPQHF. The CDR3 bases are TGTGCCAGCAGCTTCGGCGACAGGACACGATCGCCCCAGCATTTT.

This clonotype was recorded a few times. The chain combines TRBV5-6 with TRBJ2-1, with D possibly being TRBD2 (8 bases). Germline-derived CDR1 and CDR2 are SGHDT and YYEEEE. Trimming left V 4 bases short and J 4 bases short, with 30 bases between. CDR3 length: 20 amino acids. CDR3 sequence reads: CASSAGGGRIQAGDYNEQFF. In nucleotides, the CDR3 is TGTGCCAGCAGCGCCGGAGGGGGCCGAATCCAAGCGGGGGATTACAATGAGCAGTTCTTC.

The CDR3 coding sequence is TGTGCCAGCAGCCAAGATAAAGGGTATCAAGAGACCCAGTACTTC. This encodes CASSQDKGYQETQYF. The chain links TRBV4-2 to TRBJ2-5, with unresolved D. The CDR3 runs 15 residues. Germline assignment: CDR1 LGHNA and CDR2 YNFKEQ. Trimming took off 0 bases at V and 2 bases at J, with 10 bases between the two ends.

This clonotype was detected many times. The chain employs TRBV7-9 and TRBJ2-1; TRBD2 is a possible D gene (5 bases). The CDR3 consists of 13 residues. Germline V CDR1 and CDR2: SEHNR, FQNEAQ (reference sequence). V lost 5 bases and J 5 bases, leaving 10 bases between the germline ends. The CDR3 here is CASSGEYHNEQFF. The DNA of the CDR3 is TGTGCCAGCAGCGGGGAGTACCACAATGAGCAGTTCTTC.

V and J are TRBV4-1 and TRBJ2-1, with D possibly being TRBD2 (6 bases). The germline V gene encodes CDR1 MGHRA and CDR2 YSYEKL. The CDR3 is 16 residues long. V lost 4 bases and J 7 bases, leaving 20 bases between the germline ends. The CDR3 sequence: CASSPTSEGTWNEQFF. CDR3 nucleotides: TGCGCCAGCAGCCCGACCTCAGAAGGGACTTGGAATGAGCAGTTCTTC.

For the CDR3, the DNA is TGTGCCAGCATACACAGGGTGGGGAACACTGAAGCTTTCTTT. It yields the protein CASIHRVGNTEAFF. The V call is TRBV28, the J call TRBJ1-1; possible D gene TRBD1, 6 bases. The CDR3 loop spans 14 amino acids. Deletions cut 7 bases from V and 1 base from J, with 13 bases between. Per the germline V gene, CDR1 is MDHEN and CDR2 is SYDVKM.

V usage is TRBV9 and J usage is TRBJ2-1, with D perhaps matching TRBD2 (6 bases). Germline V gives CDR1 SGDLS, CDR2 YYNGEE. With 3 bases removed from V and 4 bases from J, the gap between germline ends came to 11 bases. This CDR3 has 14 residues. The CDR3, as DNA: TGTGCCAGCAGCGGCGGGACTTATTACAATGAGCAGTTCTTC. Its protein is CASSGGTYYNEQFF.

The chain uses TRBV10-3 and TRBJ2-1; 7 nucleotides align to TRBD2. J gave up 1 base and V 11 bases, and 17 bases lay outside the gene matches. CDR3 length: 17 amino acids. Germline V lookup: CDR1 ENHRY, CDR2 SYGVKD. The DNA for the CDR3 is TGTGCCTCCCAGGGCCCAGGAGCGGGGCTATCCTACAATGAGCAGTTCTTC. Its translation: CASQGPGAGLSYNEQFF.

The chain employs TRBV5-3 and TRBJ1-1; D is unresolved. TRBV5-3 is treated as an ORF (open reading frame) with a function not yet certain. Trimming stripped 8 bases from V and 1 base from J, with 12 bases between. CDR3 size: 13 residues. CDR3 sequence: CASLGEANTEAFF. CDR3 DNA sequence: TGTGCCAGCCTTGGGGAGGCGAACACTGAAGCTTTCTTT.

This sequence joins TRBV6-1 and TRBJ1-3; no clear D. Germline V gives CDR1 MNHNS, CDR2 SASEGT. This CDR3 contains 14 residues. V lost 3 bases and J lost 2, with 8 bases in between. The CDR3 loop reads CASSETVPGNTIYF. The CDR3 DNA is TGTGCCAGCAGTGAGACGGTGCCTGGAAACACCATATATTTT.

This clonotype was picked up many times. This CDR3 reads CASSYDQGMNTEAFF. DNA for the CDR3: TGTGCCAGCAGTTACGACCAGGGGATGAACACTGAAGCTTTCTTT. The chain joins TRBV6-5 to TRBJ1-1; a weak D match, TRBD1 (6 bases). The CDR3 is 15 residues long. V lost 2 bases to trimming and J lost 0 bases, with 10 bases between them. Germline CDR1 reads MNHEY; CDR2 reads SVGAGI.

As for this clonotype: At one boundary the junction diverges from the germline segment, which might be a read error. The rearrangement uses TRBV4-1 and TRBJ1-6, with 7 bases identical to TRBD1. The germline V gene encodes CDR1 MGHRA and CDR2 YSYEKL. The CDR3 covers 15 residues. CDR3 DNA: TGTGCCAGCAGCCGCGACAGGGCACCGGATTCACCCCTCCACTTT. It encodes CASSRDRAPDSPLHF.

This clonotype is a singleton in its sample. This sequence joins TRBV5-5 and TRBJ2-7; D possibly corresponds to TRBD2 (7 bases). V shed 4 bases and J shed 5 bases, with 19 bases lying between them. Germline values: CDR1 SGHKS, CDR2 YYEKEE (reference sequence). This CDR3 is 15 amino acids long. The CDR3 loop is CASSRGGGPGNEQYF. The DNA of the CDR3 is TGTGCCAGCAGCCGGGGAGGGGGGCCTGGAAACGAGCAGTACTTC.

The chain carries TRBV6-5 and TRBJ2-1; TRBD2 aligns across 9 bases. V shed 2 bases, J shed 16 bases, and the junction held 9 bases outside the gene matches. Germline CDR1 is MNHEY and CDR2 is SVGAGI. CDR3 length: 13 amino acids. The CDR3 region is CASSYNERGAEFF. CDR3 DNA sequence: TGTGCCAGCAGTTACAACGAGCGGGGGGCAGAATTCTTC.

This clonotype was counted only a few times. For the CDR3, the DNA is TGTGCCAGCAGTGATCCGGGACTAGAGAGCACAGATACGCAGTATTTT. Translated: CASSDPGLESTDTQYF. The gene calls are TRBV2 and TRBJ2-3, with 8 bases matching TRBD2. Germline CDR1 SNHLY, CDR2 FYNNEI. The CDR3 totals 16 residues. Unmatched junction bases numbered 5, after V lost 3 bases and J lost 0 bases.

The rearrangement joins TRBV6-1 to TRBJ2-7; D ambiguous. The germline CDR1 and CDR2 sequences are MNHNS and SASEGT. The CDR3 is 14 amino acids. V was pared by 1 base and J by 5 bases, with 12 bases between. The CDR3 protein is CASSEGPGSNEQYF. The DNA for the CDR3 is TGTGCCAGCAGTGAAGGTCCCGGGTCTAACGAGCAGTACTTC.

This rearrangement joins TRBV19 to TRBJ2-1; D unclear. V lost 5 bases to trimming and J lost 0 bases, with 11 bases between them. Germline CDR1 LNHDA, CDR2 SQIVND (reference sequence). This CDR3 comprises 15 residues. The CDR3 protein is CASSLTVSSYNEQFF. The CDR3, as DNA: TGTGCCAGTAGTCTGACGGTTAGCTCCTACAATGAGCAGTTCTTC.

The chain couples TRBV20-1 to TRBJ1-4; no firm D call. V was cut by 3 bases and J by 4 bases, with 12 bases left in between. The CDR3 runs to 14 residues. Germline assignment: CDR1 DFQATT and CDR2 SNEGSKA (reference sequence). The DNA of the CDR3 is TGCAGTGCTAGGCTGGCTGAATATAATGAAAAACTGTTTTTT. Protein product: CSARLAEYNEKLFF.

Regarding this clonotype: Sequence at one end of the junction differs from germline and may be a read error. The V gene is TRBV27, the J gene TRBJ1-5; the D gene is possibly TRBD1 (6 bases). There are 14 residues in the CDR3. Germline lookup yields CDR1 MNHEY and CDR2 SMNVEV (reference sequence). The CDR3 here is CVSRPGQINQPQHF. In nucleotides, the CDR3 is TGTGTCAGCAGGCCAGGACAGATAAATCAGCCCCAGCATTTT.

This clonotype came up a few times. The rearrangement links TRBV9 to TRBJ1-1; D is perhaps TRBD1 (5 bases). The V end was cut by 9 bases, the J end by 2 bases, with 20 bases between. The CDR3 is 15 residues long. Germline V lookup: CDR1 SGDLS, CDR2 YYNGEE. CDR3 sequence reads: CANRGNSGGNTEAFF. The CDR3 nucleotides read TGTGCCAACAGAGGCAACAGTGGGGGTAACACTGAAGCTTTCTTT. Supplemented by reference TRBV9 and TRBJ1-1, the full variable domain reads DSGVTQTPKHLITATGQRVTLRCSPRSGDLSVYWYQQSLDQGLQFLIQYYNGEERAKGNILERFSAQQFPDLHSELNLSSLELGDSALYFCANRGNSGGNTEAFFGQGTRLTVV.

The chain links TRBV15 to TRBJ1-5; D may be TRBD1 (5 bases). Deletions cut 2 bases from V and 2 bases from J, with 13 bases between. The CDR3 runs 16 residues. The V gene's germline CDR1 is LNHNV and CDR2 YYDKDF (reference sequence). The CDR3, as DNA: TGTGCCACCAGCAGACAGGGTAGCAGTGGCAATCAGCCCCAGCATTTT. Amino acid sequence: CATSRQGSSGNQPQHF.

The sample holds a few counts of this clonotype. The chain uses TRBV7-9 and TRBJ2-1; D is possibly TRBD2 (6 bases). The CDR3 loop spans 12 amino acids. Trimming pared 10 bases from V and 13 bases from J, leaving 20 bases between. In germline, CDR1 is SEHNR, CDR2 FQNEAQ (reference sequence). CDR3: CATHIREAIQFF. The CDR3 nucleotides read TGTGCCACTCACATTAGGGAGGCAATACAGTTCTTC.

The rearrangement uses TRBV6-6 and TRBJ1-1, with TRBD1 as a possible D gene (6 bases). This CDR3 spans 15 amino acids. Germline values: CDR1 MNHNY, CDR2 SVGAGI (reference sequence). Deletions cut 0 bases from V and 1 base from J, with 9 bases between. The CDR3 loop is CASSYSKQGNTEAFF. The CDR3 region has the DNA TGTGCCAGCAGTTACTCGAAACAGGGGAACACTGAAGCTTTCTTT.

J is TRBJ1-1 and V is TRBV20-1; D gene uncertain. Germline CDR1 is DFQATT and CDR2 is SNEGSKA (reference sequence). This CDR3 is 15 amino acids long. V shed 2 bases and J shed 5 bases, with 18 bases lying between them. This CDR3 is CSARSSPRGITEAFF. Here the CDR3 DNA reads TGCAGTGCTAGATCGAGCCCTCGCGGGATTACTGAAGCTTTCTTT.

The CDR3 DNA reads as TGTGCCAGTGGGACAGGGGGCGGGTACAATGAGCAGTTCTTC. As protein: CASGTGGGYNEQFF. The chain joins TRBV19 to TRBJ2-1, with 12 bases aligning to TRBD1. CDR3 length: 14 residues. The germline V gene encodes CDR1 LNHDA and CDR2 SQIVND (reference sequence). V shed 8 bases, J shed 4 bases, and the junction held 3 bases outside the gene matches.

This clonotype was seen a handful of times. V and J are TRBV19 and TRBJ2-5; TRBD2 aligns across 10 bases. From germline, CDR1 is LNHDA and CDR2 SQIVND (reference sequence). Unmatched junction bases numbered 12, after V lost 5 bases and J lost 3 bases. This CDR3 is built from 17 residues. The CDR3 coding sequence is TGTGCCAGTAGTGAAGCCCACCCACTAGCGGGGAAAGAGACCCAGTACTTC. This translates into CASSEAHPLAGKETQYF.

This clonotype was counted at least ten times. J is TRBJ2-5 and V is TRBV7-2; a weak D match, TRBD2 (7 bases). The germline gives CDR1 SGHTA, CDR2 FQGNSA. This CDR3 has 16 residues. Deletions cut 5 bases from V and 5 bases from J, with 21 bases between. The CDR3 nucleotides read TGTGCCAGCAGCCCCTGGGGGGGGGGCATAGGGGAGACCCAGTACTTC. Translation gives CASSPWGGGIGETQYF.

This clonotype came up a few times. This chain connects TRBV19 to TRBJ2-5; D gene ambiguous. The CDR3 is 13 residues long. Germline CDR1 reads LNHDA; CDR2 reads SQIVND (reference sequence). Trimming cost V 7 bases and J 0 bases, with 9 bases left between them. This CDR3 is CASKAPYQETQYF. The CDR3 DNA follows: TGTGCCAGTAAGGCACCCTACCAAGAGACCCAGTACTTC.

This clonotype has more than one count but fewer than ten. The chain carries TRBV5-4 and TRBJ1-1; TRBD1 might be the D (5 bases). The CDR3 is made up of 17 amino acids. CDR1 SGHNT and CDR2 YYREEE come from the germline V gene (reference sequence). Trimming removed 2 bases at V and 0 bases at J, with 17 bases between. CDR3 DNA sequence: TGTGCCAGCAGCTTAGGGGAAAACAGTTTTATGAACACTGAAGCTTTCTTT. This encodes CASSLGENSFMNTEAFF.

The rearrangement links TRBV27 to TRBJ2-3; either TRBD1 or TRBD2 may supply D (5 bases each). Germline V gives CDR1 MNHEY, CDR2 SMNVEV (reference sequence). The CDR3 has 15 amino acids. Deletions cut 4 bases from V and 3 bases from J, with 14 bases between. CDR3 region: CASSYSSGPTDTQYF. In nucleotides, the CDR3 is TGTGCCAGCAGTTACTCATCGGGACCGACAGATACGCAGTATTTT.